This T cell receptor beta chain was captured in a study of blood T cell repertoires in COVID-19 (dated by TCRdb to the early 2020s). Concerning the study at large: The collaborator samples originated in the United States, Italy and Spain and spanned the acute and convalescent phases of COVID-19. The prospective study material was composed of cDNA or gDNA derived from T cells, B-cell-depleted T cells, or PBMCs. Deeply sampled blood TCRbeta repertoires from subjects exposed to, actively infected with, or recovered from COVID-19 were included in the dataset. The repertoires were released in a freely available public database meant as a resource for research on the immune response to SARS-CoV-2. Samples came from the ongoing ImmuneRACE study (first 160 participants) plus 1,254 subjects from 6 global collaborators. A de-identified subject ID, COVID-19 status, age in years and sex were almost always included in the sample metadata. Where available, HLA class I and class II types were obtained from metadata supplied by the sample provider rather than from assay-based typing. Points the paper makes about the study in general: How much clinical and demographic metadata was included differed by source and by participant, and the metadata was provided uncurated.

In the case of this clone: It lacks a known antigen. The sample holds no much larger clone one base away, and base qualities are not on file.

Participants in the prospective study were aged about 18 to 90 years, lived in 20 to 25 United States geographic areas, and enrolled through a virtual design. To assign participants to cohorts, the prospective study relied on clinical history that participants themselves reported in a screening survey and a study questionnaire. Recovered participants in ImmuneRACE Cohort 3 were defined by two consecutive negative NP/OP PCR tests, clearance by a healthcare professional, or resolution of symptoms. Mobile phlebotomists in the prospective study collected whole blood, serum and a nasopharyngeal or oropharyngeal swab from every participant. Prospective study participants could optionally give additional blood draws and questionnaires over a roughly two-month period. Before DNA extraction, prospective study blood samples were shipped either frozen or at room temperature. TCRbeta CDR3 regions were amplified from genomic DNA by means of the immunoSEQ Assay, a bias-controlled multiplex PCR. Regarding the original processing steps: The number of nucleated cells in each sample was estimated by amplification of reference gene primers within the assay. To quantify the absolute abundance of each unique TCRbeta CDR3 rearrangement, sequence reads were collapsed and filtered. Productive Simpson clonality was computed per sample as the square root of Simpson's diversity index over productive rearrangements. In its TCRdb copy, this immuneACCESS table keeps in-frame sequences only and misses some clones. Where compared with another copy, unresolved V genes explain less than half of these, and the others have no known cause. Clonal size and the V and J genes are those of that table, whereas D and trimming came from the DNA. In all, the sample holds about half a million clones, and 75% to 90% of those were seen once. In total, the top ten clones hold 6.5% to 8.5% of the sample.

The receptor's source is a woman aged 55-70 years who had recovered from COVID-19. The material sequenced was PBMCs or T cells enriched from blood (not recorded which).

CDR3 loop: CASSLEENTEAFF. The base sequence is TGTGCCAGCAGTTTAGAGGAGAACACTGAAGCTTTCTTT. The chain is made from TRBV27 and TRBJ1-1; no confident D gene assignment can be made. The cysteine opens and the phenylalanine closes a CDR3 of 13 amino acids. The retained sequence is limited to the CDR3, 39 bases, with the frame set at the first base. The germline V gene encodes CDR1 MNHEY and CDR2 SMNVEV (reference sequence). A distance of 5 bases separates the germline ends of V and J, which lose 2 bases and 1 base respectively.